A selection of T cell receptor beta chains follows, all from one sample in a study of cytomegalovirus exposure and HLA in healthy donors. Libraries were prepared by immunoSEQ multiplex PCR; TCRdb keeps only in-frame clonotypes and omits some of them. The sample records some 150,000 clones, approximately 82% being singletons. The sample taken for sequencing was PBMCs. The receptors originated from a male donor in good health and CMV-seronegative. The CDR3 runs from the conserved cysteine through the conserved F or W. The order of the fields is clone size, D gene, V gene, J gene, CDR3 protein, CDR3 DNA. A D gene is named only where the DNA matches it firmly. Part of the rows lack a size; the others show once, few, many or a class for expanded clones.

>.|.|TRBV6-5|TRBJ2-7
CASSYSREPPYEQYF
TGTGCCAGCAGTTACTCGAGGGAACCCCCCTACGAGCAGTACTTC
>.|.|TRBV9|TRBJ1-1
CASSVGNAGNTEAFF
TGTGCCAGCAGCGTAGGGAACGCAGGGAACACTGAAGCTTTCTTT
>.|.|TRBV5-1|TRBJ2-7
CASSPQVTGSFEQYF
TGCGCCAGCAGCCCCCAGGTAACAGGGTCTTTCGAGCAGTACTTC
>.|.|TRBV7-9|TRBJ1-1
CASSLGGGTEAFF
TGTGCCAGCAGCTTAGGGGGCGGCACTGAAGCTTTCTTT
>.|TRBD2|TRBV5-4|TRBJ2-5
CASSLDLGGRQETQYF
TGTGCCAGCAGCTTGGATCTCGGGGGGAGGCAAGAGACCCAGTACTTC
>.|.|TRBV4-3|TRBJ2-7
CASSQDLERVTYEQYF
TGCGCCAGCAGCCAAGATTTGGAGCGGGTGACCTACGAGCAGTACTTC
>.|TRBD1|TRBV6-1|TRBJ1-6
CASSGQGASPLHF
TGTGCCAGCAGTGGGCAGGGGGCTTCACCCCTCCACTTT
>.|TRBD1|TRBV28|TRBJ1-2
CASSGGGQGVGYGYTF
TGTGCCAGCAGCGGAGGGGGACAGGGGGTAGGCTATGGCTACACCTTC
>few|TRBD1|TRBV5-1|TRBJ2-7
CASRQATGTGFSEQYF
TGCGCCAGCAGACAGGCGACGGGGACAGGGTTCTCCGAGCAGTACTTC
>.|.|TRBV9|TRBJ1-4
CASSVEAYSEKLFF
TGTGCCAGCAGCGTAGAGGCATACAGTGAAAAACTGTTTTTT
>.|TRBD1|TRBV5-1|TRBJ1-4
CASSFRDRGVSNEKLFF
TGCGCCAGCAGCTTCCGGGACAGGGGAGTTAGTAATGAAAAACTGTTTTTT
>.|TRBD1|TRBV5-1|TRBJ2-7
CASGTAGDEQYF
TGCGCCAGCGGGACAGCCGGGGACGAGCAGTACTTC
>.|TRBD2|TRBV5-5|TRBJ2-7
CASSLIGTSGGYF
TGTGCCAGCAGCTTGATAGGGACTAGCGGGGGTTACTTC
>.|TRBD1|TRBV28|TRBJ1-5
CASSLTGAQPQHF
TGTGCCAGCAGTTTGACAGGGGCTCAGCCCCAGCATTTT
>.|.|TRBV9|TRBJ1-2
CASSVQGTYGYTF
TGTGCCAGCAGCGTTCAGGGGACCTATGGCTACACCTTC
>.|.|TRBV5-1|TRBJ2-1
CASSLGPPGRGNEQFF
TGCGCCAGCAGCTTGGGGCCTCCCGGGCGGGGCAATGAGCAGTTCTTC